The rows below give T cell receptor beta chains drawn from one sample of a study of blood T cells in healthy people across ages. Each CDR3 protein gets one entry after TCRdb re-called the 5' RACE reads with MiXCR. The sample records over a million distinct CDR3 sequences, about 25% being singletons. In addition, the sample was reused for a study of T cells of mothers and their children.

The sample taken for sequencing was blood. Every receptor here comes from a girl between 2 and 10 years old in good health. Both conserved end residues are part of each CDR3. D genes are given only for firm matches. The listing skips clone size in some rows; elsewhere it reads once, few, many or a size class.

J: TRBJ2-4; size: few; D: TRBD1; V: TRBV29-1; DNA: TGCAGCGTGAACAGGGGAGCCAAAAACATTCAGTACTTC; CDR3: CSVNRGAKNIQYF
J: TRBJ1-1; size: few; D: NA; V: TRBV5-1; DNA: TGCGCCAGCAGCTCAGGACAGAGGAACACTGAAGCTTTCTTT; CDR3: CASSSGQRNTEAFF
J: TRBJ2-7; size: NA; D: NA; V: TRBV3-1; DNA: TGTGCCAGCAGCCGCTCGACCAATCAGGCCAGCGAGCAGTACTTC; CDR3: CASSRSTNQASEQYF
J: TRBJ2-3; size: many; D: NA; V: TRBV15; DNA: TGTGCCACCAGCAGTCGACAGGACGCAGATACGCAGTATTTT; CDR3: CATSSRQDADTQYF
J: TRBJ1-4; size: few; D: TRBD1; V: TRBV5-5; DNA: TGTGCCAGCACAACAGGGGGCGGAGGAAAACTGTTTTTT; CDR3: CASTTGGGGKLFF
J: TRBJ1-2; size: few; D: NA; V: TRBV29-1; DNA: TGCAGCGCTCCAGGACTTAACTATGGCTACACCTTC; CDR3: CSAPGLNYGYTF
J: TRBJ1-5; size: NA; D: NA; V: TRBV7-2; DNA: TGTGCCAGCAGCTTAGGGAGTTTCCTTAGCAATCAGCCCCAGCATTTT; CDR3: CASSLGSFLSNQPQHF
J: TRBJ1-2; size: NA; D: TRBD1; V: TRBV29-1; DNA: TGCAGCGTGGCGGGGACAGGAAGAAACTATGGCTACACCTTC; CDR3: CSVAGTGRNYGYTF
J: TRBJ1-2; size: NA; D: TRBD1; V: TRBV24-1; DNA: TGTGCCACCAGTGACGCCTCCCGGACAGGGGTTCAGGGCTACACCTTC; CDR3: CATSDASRTGVQGYTF
J: TRBJ2-2; size: NA; D: NA; V: TRBV10-3; DNA: TGTGCCATCAGTGAGTCAGGCAGGGACGACACCGGGGAGCTGTTTTTT; CDR3: CAISESGRDDTGELFF
J: TRBJ2-7; size: NA; D: TRBD1; V: TRBV10-1; DNA: TGCGCCAGCAGTGAGATCGGGACAGGGGTTCCCTACGAGCAGTACTTC; CDR3: CASSEIGTGVPYEQYF
J: TRBJ2-5; size: NA; D: TRBD1; V: TRBV6-5; DNA: TGTGCCAGCAGTTACTCGATCAGGGGGTTAGAGACCCAGTACTTC; CDR3: CASSYSIRGLETQYF
J: TRBJ1-1; size: NA; D: NA; V: TRBV5-1; DNA: TGCGCCAGCAGCTTGGAAGGATGGGACACTGAAGCTTTCTTT; CDR3: CASSLEGWDTEAFF
J: TRBJ1-4; size: NA; D: NA; V: TRBV4-1; DNA: TGCGCCAGCAGCCAAGGCTGGGGAACTAATGAAAAACTGTTTTTT; CDR3: CASSQGWGTNEKLFF
J: TRBJ2-1; size: NA; D: TRBD2; V: TRBV20-1; DNA: TGCAGTGCTAGACTCCCTAGGGGCGGGAGGGGAACGTTCTTC; CDR3: CSARLPRGGRGTFF
J: TRBJ2-3; size: few; D: TRBD2; V: TRBV7-9; DNA: TGTGCCAGCAGCTTACGACTAGCGGGAGAATCGGATACGCAGTATTTT; CDR3: CASSLRLAGESDTQYF
J: TRBJ2-1; size: few; D: NA; V: TRBV5-1; DNA: TGCGCCAGCAGCTTGGGATCCTCAAATGAGCAGTTCTTC; CDR3: CASSLGSSNEQFF
J: TRBJ1-6; size: few; D: NA; V: TRBV7-9; DNA: TGTGCCAGCATCGGGGAGGGGACTTTGAATTCACCCCTCCACTTT; CDR3: CASIGEGTLNSPLHF
J: TRBJ2-7; size: few; D: TRBD2; V: TRBV7-6; DNA: TGTGCTACCGCGGGCGGGAGAGGTAATGAGCAGTACTTC; CDR3: CATAGGRGNEQYF
J: TRBJ1-1; size: few; D: NA; V: TRBV7-2; DNA: TGTGCCAGCAGCCCAGCTAGTGGGACTGAAGCTTTCTTT; CDR3: CASSPASGTEAFF
J: TRBJ2-3; size: NA; D: TRBD2; V: TRBV4-3; DNA: TGCGCCAGCAGCCAAGATTGGCGGGGGGCCGATACGCAGTATTTT; CDR3: CASSQDWRGADTQYF
J: TRBJ1-4; size: NA; D: NA; V: TRBV10-3; DNA: TGTGCCATCTCAGATACCTTTAATGAAAAACTGTTTTTT; CDR3: CAISDTFNEKLFF
J: TRBJ2-5; size: few; D: NA; V: TRBV12-3/TRBV12-4; DNA: TGTGCCAGCAGACTCAGCCAGGGACCCCAGGGGACCCAGTACTTC; CDR3: CASRLSQGPQGTQYF
J: TRBJ2-5; size: NA; D: TRBD1; V: TRBV5-1; DNA: TGCGCCAGCAGCTGGGGGACAGTGGGCCAAGAGACCCAGTACTTC; CDR3: CASSWGTVGQETQYF
J: TRBJ2-7; size: NA; D: TRBD2; V: TRBV6-1; DNA: TGTGCCAGCAGTACGGGACTAGCAATCCCCTCTCTGTACGAGCAGTACTTC; CDR3: CASSTGLAIPSLYEQYF
J: TRBJ2-3; size: few; D: NA; V: TRBV29-1; DNA: TGCAGCGTTGAGGACAGTCGGGTTCGAGATACGCAGTATTTT; CDR3: CSVEDSRVRDTQYF
J: TRBJ2-1; size: NA; D: NA; V: TRBV20-1; DNA: TGCAGTGCTGATAAACTAGGGGGGTTTAGTGAGCAGTTCTTC; CDR3: CSADKLGGFSEQFF
J: TRBJ2-7; size: few; D: TRBD1; V: TRBV18; DNA: TGTGCCAGCTCACCTTCCGGGGACAGCCAAGGGCAGTACTTC; CDR3: CASSPSGDSQGQYF
J: TRBJ2-1; size: NA; D: NA; V: TRBV5-1; DNA: TGCGCCAGCAGCTTAGGAACGGGAGATGCGGATGAGCAGTTCTTC; CDR3: CASSLGTGDADEQFF
J: TRBJ2-4; size: NA; D: NA; V: TRBV20-1; DNA: TGCAGTGCTACGGTGCGGATATCAGCCAAAAACATTCAGTACTTC; CDR3: CSATVRISAKNIQYF
J: TRBJ2-2; size: NA; D: TRBD2; V: TRBV7-3; DNA: TGTGCCAGCAGGACTAGCGGGGGCGGGGAGCTGTTTTTT; CDR3: CASRTSGGGELFF
J: TRBJ2-1; size: NA; D: NA; V: TRBV5-1; DNA: TGCGCCAGCAGCATCCTGGGCCTCCAGTTCTTC; CDR3: CASSILGLQFF
J: TRBJ2-5; size: NA; D: TRBD2; V: TRBV6-1; DNA: TGTGCCAGCAGTGAAAGGATAGCGGGAGGGGAAGAGACCCAGTACTTC; CDR3: CASSERIAGGEETQYF
J: TRBJ2-7; size: few; D: TRBD2; V: TRBV29-1; DNA: TGCAGCGTTGATAGCGGGAGCAGGGAGGAGCAGTACTTC; CDR3: CSVDSGSREEQYF
J: TRBJ2-5; size: NA; D: NA; V: TRBV6-5; DNA: TGTGCCAGCAGTTACGCGGGGATTCAAGAGACCCAGTACTTC; CDR3: CASSYAGIQETQYF
J: TRBJ2-7; size: many; D: TRBD1; V: TRBV29-1; DNA: TGCAGCGTACGCACAGGGGGCAGCTACGAGCAGTACTTC; CDR3: CSVRTGGSYEQYF
J: TRBJ2-1; size: NA; D: TRBD2; V: TRBV7-9; DNA: TGTGCCAGCAGCTCCCCGGGACTAGGCGCCAATGAGCAGTTCTTC; CDR3: CASSSPGLGANEQFF
J: TRBJ2-7; size: NA; D: NA; V: TRBV27; DNA: TGTGCCAGCAGTACCACGTATTCGGGCTCCTACGAGCAGTACTTC; CDR3: CASSTTYSGSYEQYF
J: TRBJ1-4; size: NA; D: TRBD1; V: TRBV12-3/TRBV12-4; DNA: TGTGCCAGCCTCCGACAGGGTTTAACTAATGAAAAACTGTTTTTT; CDR3: CASLRQGLTNEKLFF
J: TRBJ1-2; size: NA; D: NA; V: TRBV7-2; DNA: TGTGCCAGCAGCTTACTAGGGGTGTATGGCTACACCTTC; CDR3: CASSLLGVYGYTF